The source of this T cell receptor beta chain is a study of cytotoxic CD8 clonotypes in ibrutinib-treated CLL. On the study more broadly: Partial responders roughly 25, complete 2; roughly 12 progressed and around 15 stayed in remission by median around 62 months.

Deletions cut 3 bases from V and 1 base from J, with 15 bases between. The CDR3 runs 16 residues. Looked up from germline, CDR1 is MDHEN and CDR2 is SYDVKM. Study-wide results and caveats: Baseline clonality, above age-matched healthy donor levels, tracked circulating CD8+ T-cell counts.

Of note for this clone: Antigen specificity is unknown.

Data came from immunoSEQ multiplex PCR; TCRdb stores just in-frame clones and leaves some out. The repertoire consists of around 140,000 clones, with roughly 77% occurring once and the leading ten covering less than 30%. The chain is built from TRBV28 and TRBJ1-1; D is uncertain. The sequence came from a human donor with chronic lymphocytic leukemia. Source: PBMCs, taken after 12 months of ibrutinib treatment. The CDR3 DNA sequence: TGTGCCAGCAGTTTGTTATGGGGAGCTGGGAACACTGAAGCTTTCTTT. It translates to CASSLLWGAGNTEAFF.